The rows below give T cell receptor beta chains drawn from one sample of a study of response to subunit inactivated influenza vaccine. TCRdb re-derived calls from the RT-PCR reads in MiXCR, one entry per CDR3 protein. The sample has more than 500,000 distinct CDR3 sequences; about 11% are singletons. This sample also belongs to another study, concerning T cells expressing NK-cell markers.

The sequenced sample was PBMCs from blood, obtained on the day of vaccination. The receptors were sampled from a man aged 50 to 60 who received an inactivated influenza vaccine. Each CDR3 is given with its conserved first and last residue. D genes are given only for firm matches. Clone size appears in some rows only: once, few, many, or a class for an expanded clone.

j_call clone_size d_call v_call cdr3_aa cdr3_nt
TRBJ2-7 - - TRBV7-2 CASSLHDSYEQYF TGTGCCAGCAGCTTACACGATTCCTACGAGCAGTACTTC
TRBJ2-3 few TRBD2 TRBV11-2 CASSQGGLSGRRSDTQYF TGTGCCAGCAGCCAGGGAGGGCTTAGCGGGAGGAGGTCAGATACGCAGTATTTT
TRBJ2-7 many - TRBV28 CASSQATYEQYF TGTGCCAGCAGCCAGGCGACCTACGAGCAGTACTTC
TRBJ2-4 few TRBD1 TRBV4-3 CASSQDIRAQGAKNIQYF TGCGCCAGCAGCCAAGATATCAGGGCACAGGGGGCCAAAAACATTCAGTACTTC
TRBJ2-1 - - TRBV29-1 CSARDRGQNEQFF TGCAGCGCTCGAGATCGGGGGCAGAATGAGCAGTTCTTC
TRBJ2-1 few TRBD2 TRBV7-2 CASSLGGTSGGNEQFF TGTGCCAGCAGCTTAGGAGGGACTAGCGGGGGGAATGAGCAGTTCTTC
TRBJ2-3 - TRBD1 TRBV7-2 CASSQSGTGFISDTQYF TGTGCCAGCAGCCAGTCCGGGACAGGGTTTATATCAGATACGCAGTATTTT
TRBJ1-6 - - TRBV19 CASSMSSSYNSPLHF TGTGCCAGTAGTATGTCGAGTTCCTATAATTCACCCCTCCACTTT
TRBJ1-1 many - TRBV5-1 CASSLVFSVSSEAFF TGCGCCAGCAGCTTGGTATTCTCGGTCAGTTCAGAAGCTTTCTTT
TRBJ2-3 few - TRBV28 CASSRRGVTQYF TGTGCCAGCAGTCGGCGAGGGGTTACGCAGTATTTT
TRBJ2-7 - TRBD1 TRBV5-1 CASSRQGSDEQYF TGCGCCAGCAGCCGACAGGGGTCCGACGAGCAGTACTTC
TRBJ2-6 few TRBD2 TRBV7-9 CASSFGGYGANVLTF TGTGCCAGCAGCTTCGGGGGGTATGGGGCCAACGTCCTGACTTTC
TRBJ2-7 - - TRBV6-6 CASSRLELYEQYF TGTGCCAGCAGTCGACTTGAACTCTACGAGCAGTACTTC
TRBJ2-3 - - TRBV24-1 CATSDPGTGRTDTQYF TGTGCCACCAGTGACCCCGGGACGGGGAGGACAGATACGCAGTATTTT
TRBJ2-3 few - TRBV20-1 CSAHSQPTDTQYF TGCAGTGCTCATAGTCAACCGACAGATACGCAGTATTTT
TRBJ1-5 few - TRBV6-1 CASSATEGRNQPQHF TGTGCCAGCAGTGCTACGGAAGGTAGAAATCAGCCCCAGCATTTT
TRBJ2-7 - - TRBV3-1 CASSQGYGAYEQYF TGTGCCAGCAGCCAAGGCTATGGGGCTTACGAGCAGTACTTC
TRBJ2-2 - - TRBV6-2/TRBV6-3 CASSYSRVAGELFF TGTGCCAGCAGTTACTCTAGGGTGGCCGGGGAGCTGTTTTTT
TRBJ2-7 few - TRBV27 CASKSSYSYEQYF TGTGCCAGCAAAAGCTCCTACTCCTACGAGCAGTACTTC
TRBJ2-3 many - TRBV2 CASSEILLGDTQYF TGTGCCAGCAGTGAAATACTACTGGGAGATACGCAGTATTTT
TRBJ1-1 - - TRBV12-3/TRBV12-4 CASSLDWGMNTEAFF TGTGCCAGCAGTTTAGATTGGGGCATGAACACTGAAGCTTTCTTT
TRBJ2-5 few TRBD1 TRBV20-1 CSATSGTGKETQYF TGCAGTGCTACCTCCGGGACAGGAAAAGAGACCCAGTACTTC
TRBJ1-1 many - TRBV29-1 CSVEVTVEAFF TGCAGCGTTGAGGTAACGGTTGAAGCTTTCTTT
TRBJ2-7 once - TRBV5-1 CASSATGLSYEQYF TGCGCCAGCAGCGCAACGGGACTTTCCTACGAGCAGTACTTC
TRBJ2-3 - TRBD1 TRBV12-3/TRBV12-4 CASSPPGTGIKDTQYF TGTGCCAGCAGTCCCCCTGGGACAGGGATTAAAGATACGCAGTATTTT
TRBJ2-7 - TRBD1 TRBV7-9 CATGGTDSYEQYF TGTGCCACTGGTGGGACAGATTCCTACGAGCAGTACTTC
TRBJ2-3 - TRBD1 TRBV5-6 CASSAKTGADTQYF TGTGCCAGCAGCGCCAAAACAGGGGCAGATACGCAGTATTTT
TRBJ1-5 - - TRBV20-1 CSVIGGGSDQPQHF TGCAGTGTAATCGGGGGGGGGAGTGATCAGCCCCAGCATTTT
TRBJ1-1 - TRBD1 TRBV3-1 CASSQGGDRGIEAFF TGTGCCAGCAGCCAAGGGGGCGACAGGGGGATAGAGGCTTTCTTT
TRBJ2-1 few TRBD2 TRBV6-2/TRBV6-3 CASSWTSGTYNEQFF TGTGCCAGCAGTTGGACTAGCGGGACCTACAATGAGCAGTTCTTC
TRBJ2-7 - TRBD1 TRBV10-3 CAISAVGTGYEQYF TGTGCCATCAGCGCGGTCGGGACAGGGTACGAGCAGTACTTC
TRBJ2-2 few - TRBV5-6 CASRATGTSGELFF TGTGCCAGCAGAGCCACCGGGACATCCGGGGAGCTGTTTTTT
TRBJ2-1 - - TRBV5-6 CASSRQLNEQFF TGTGCCAGCAGCCGACAGCTCAATGAGCAGTTCTTC
TRBJ1-2 many TRBD1 TRBV28 CASSTGQGSNYGYTF TGTGCCAGCAGTACAGGACAGGGGTCCAACTATGGCTACACCTTC
TRBJ1-5 few - TRBV6-1 CASSDESGVFINQPQHF TGTGCCAGCAGTGATGAAAGCGGGGTGTTTATCAATCAGCCCCAGCATTTT
TRBJ2-3 few TRBD2 TRBV7-9 CASSRTSGNTDTQYF TGTGCCAGCAGCCGGACTAGCGGAAACACAGATACGCAGTATTTT
TRBJ2-2 - - TRBV19 CASRGRGAGELFF TGTGCCTCTAGGGGCAGGGGAGCCGGGGAGCTGTTTTTT
TRBJ2-4 once - TRBV27 CASRGLPLAKNIQYF TGTGCCAGCAGAGGACTCCCCCTAGCCAAAAACATTCAGTACTTC
TRBJ1-4 once - TRBV18 CASSSATGGEKLFF TGTGCCAGCTCATCAGCGACAGGTGGTGAAAAACTGTTTTTT
TRBJ2-1 few - TRBV24-1 CATSDPGGRTPNEQFF TGTGCCACCAGTGATCCCGGTGGCCGAACACCCAATGAGCAGTTCTTC
TRBJ1-1 few - TRBV6-1 CASSESSYEAFF TGTGCCAGCAGTGAGTCCAGCTACGAAGCTTTCTTT
TRBJ1-1 few TRBD1 TRBV6-2/TRBV6-3 CASRTGQSVAFF TGTGCCAGCAGGACGGGACAGTCTGTGGCTTTCTTT
TRBJ1-2 few - TRBV5-1 CASSPDANYGYTF TGCGCCAGCAGCCCAGACGCCAACTATGGCTACACCTTC
TRBJ2-5 - TRBD2 TRBV7-8 CASSTRLAGRQETQYF TGTGCCAGCAGCACACGACTAGCGGGGAGACAAGAGACCCAGTACTTC
TRBJ1-1 many - TRBV5-1 CASSPGTSNTEAFF TGCGCCAGCAGCCCCGGGACATCGAACACTGAAGCTTTCTTT
TRBJ1-2 many TRBD1 TRBV20-1 CSARAAGGRFNYGYTF TGCAGTGCTAGAGCGGCAGGGGGCCGCTTTAACTATGGCTACACCTTC
TRBJ1-1 few TRBD1 TRBV3-1 CASSQGGQGSGTEAFF TGTGCCAGCAGCCAAGGGGGACAGGGGTCGGGCACTGAAGCTTTCTTT
TRBJ2-1 few - TRBV12-3/TRBV12-4 CASSLGGGRGGEQFF TGTGCCAGCAGTTTGGGAGGCGGGCGGGGAGGTGAGCAGTTCTTC
TRBJ2-7 once - TRBV29-1 CSLAAPWRDEQYF TGCAGCCTTGCGGCTCCCTGGCGCGACGAGCAGTACTTC
TRBJ2-1 many TRBD1 TRBV10-3 CAISDRQGVAGNEQFF TGTGCCATCAGTGATCGACAGGGGGTAGCGGGTAATGAGCAGTTCTTC